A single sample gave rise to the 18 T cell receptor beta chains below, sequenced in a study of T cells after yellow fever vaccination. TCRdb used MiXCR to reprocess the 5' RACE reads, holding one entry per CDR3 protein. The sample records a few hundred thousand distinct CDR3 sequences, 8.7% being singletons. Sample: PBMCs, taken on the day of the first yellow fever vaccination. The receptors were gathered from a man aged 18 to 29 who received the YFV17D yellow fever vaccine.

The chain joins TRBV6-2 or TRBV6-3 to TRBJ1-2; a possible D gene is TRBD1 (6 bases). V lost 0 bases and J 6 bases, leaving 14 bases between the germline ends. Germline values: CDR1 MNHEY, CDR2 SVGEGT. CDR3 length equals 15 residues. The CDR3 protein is CASSYSNAGGDGYTF. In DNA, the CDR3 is TGTGCCAGCAGTTACTCAAATGCGGGGGGCGATGGCTACACCTTC.

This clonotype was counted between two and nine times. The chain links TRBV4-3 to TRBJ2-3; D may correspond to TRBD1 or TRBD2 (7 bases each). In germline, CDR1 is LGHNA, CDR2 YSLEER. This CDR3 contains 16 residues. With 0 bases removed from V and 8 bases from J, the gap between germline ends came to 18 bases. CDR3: CASSQDPRQGGVTQYF. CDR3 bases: TGCGCCAGCAGCCAAGATCCTCGGCAGGGGGGGGTTACGCAGTATTTT.

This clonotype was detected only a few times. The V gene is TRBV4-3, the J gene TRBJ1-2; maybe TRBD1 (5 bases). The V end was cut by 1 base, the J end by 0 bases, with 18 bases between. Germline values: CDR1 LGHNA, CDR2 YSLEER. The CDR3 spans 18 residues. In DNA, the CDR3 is TGCGCCAGCAGCCAAGTAAGGGACGTTCCGCTCCCTAACTATGGCTACACCTTC. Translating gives CASSQVRDVPLPNYGYTF.

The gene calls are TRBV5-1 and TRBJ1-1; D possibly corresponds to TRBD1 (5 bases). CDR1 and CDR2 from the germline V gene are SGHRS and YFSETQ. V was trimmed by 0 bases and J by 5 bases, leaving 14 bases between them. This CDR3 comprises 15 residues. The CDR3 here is CASSLGTGGGTEAFF. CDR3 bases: TGCGCCAGCAGCTTGGGAACAGGTGGGGGGACTGAAGCTTTCTTT.

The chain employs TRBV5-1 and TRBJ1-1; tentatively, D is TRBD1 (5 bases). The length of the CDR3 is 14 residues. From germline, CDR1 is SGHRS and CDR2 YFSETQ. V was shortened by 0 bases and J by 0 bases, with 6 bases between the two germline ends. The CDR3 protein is CASSLVGVNTEAFF. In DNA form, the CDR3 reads TGCGCCAGCAGCTTGGTGGGGGTGAACACTGAAGCTTTCTTT.

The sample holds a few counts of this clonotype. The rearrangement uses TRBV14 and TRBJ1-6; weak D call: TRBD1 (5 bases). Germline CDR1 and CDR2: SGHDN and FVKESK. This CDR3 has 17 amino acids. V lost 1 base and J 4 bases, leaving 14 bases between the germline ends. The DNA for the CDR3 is TGTGCCAGCAGCCAAGTTCGGGCCGGGGCTTATAATTCACCCCTCCACTTT. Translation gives CASSQVRAGAYNSPLHF.

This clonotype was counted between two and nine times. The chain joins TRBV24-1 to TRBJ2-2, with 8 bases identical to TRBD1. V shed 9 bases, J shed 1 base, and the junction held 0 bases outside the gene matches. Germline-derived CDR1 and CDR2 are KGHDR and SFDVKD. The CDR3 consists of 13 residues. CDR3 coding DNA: TGTGCCACCGGACAGGGGAACACCGGGGAGCTGTTTTTT. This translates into CATGQGNTGELFF.

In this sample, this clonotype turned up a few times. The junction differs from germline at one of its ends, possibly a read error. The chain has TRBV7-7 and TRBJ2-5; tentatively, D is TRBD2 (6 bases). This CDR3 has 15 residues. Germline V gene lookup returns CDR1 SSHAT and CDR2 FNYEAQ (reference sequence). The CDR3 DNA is TGTGCTAGCAGCTTTGGGGGGAGTTATCGAGAGACCCAGTACTTC. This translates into CASSFGGSYRETQYF.

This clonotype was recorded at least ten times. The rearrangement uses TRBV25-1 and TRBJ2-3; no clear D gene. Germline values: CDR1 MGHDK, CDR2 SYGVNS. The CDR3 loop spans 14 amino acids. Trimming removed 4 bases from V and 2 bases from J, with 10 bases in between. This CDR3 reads CASSVNRITDTQYF. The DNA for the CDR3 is TGTGCCAGCAGTGTAAATCGGATCACAGATACGCAGTATTTT.

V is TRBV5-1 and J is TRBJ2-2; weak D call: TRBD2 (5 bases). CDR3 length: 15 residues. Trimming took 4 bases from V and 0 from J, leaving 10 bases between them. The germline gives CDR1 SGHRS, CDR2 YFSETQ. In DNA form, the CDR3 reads TGCGCCAGCAGCCCACTAGGACCGAACACCGGGGAGCTGTTTTTT. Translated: CASSPLGPNTGELFF.

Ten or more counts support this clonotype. The CDR3 sequence: CASRATGEETQYF. The CDR3 coding sequence is TGTGCCAGCAGGGCGACAGGGGAAGAGACCCAGTACTTC. This chain uses TRBV6-1 with TRBJ2-5; TRBD1 aligns across 8 bases. With V trimmed by 6 bases and J by 3 bases, 3 bases remained unmatched. CDR3 length: 13 amino acids. The germline CDR1 and CDR2 sequences are MNHNS and SASEGT.

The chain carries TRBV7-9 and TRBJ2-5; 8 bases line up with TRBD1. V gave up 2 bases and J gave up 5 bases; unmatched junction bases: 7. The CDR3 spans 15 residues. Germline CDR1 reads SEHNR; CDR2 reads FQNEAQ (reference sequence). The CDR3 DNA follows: TGTGCCAGCAGCTTACAGACAGGGGCGGGGGAGACCCAGTACTTC. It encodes CASSLQTGAGETQYF.

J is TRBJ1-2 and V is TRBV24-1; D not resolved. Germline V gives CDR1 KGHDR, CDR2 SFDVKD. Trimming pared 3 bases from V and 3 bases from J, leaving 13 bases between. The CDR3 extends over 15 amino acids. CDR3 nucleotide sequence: TGTGCCACCAGTGATCCGAGGTTGCCCTACTATGGCTACACCTTC. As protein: CATSDPRLPYYGYTF.

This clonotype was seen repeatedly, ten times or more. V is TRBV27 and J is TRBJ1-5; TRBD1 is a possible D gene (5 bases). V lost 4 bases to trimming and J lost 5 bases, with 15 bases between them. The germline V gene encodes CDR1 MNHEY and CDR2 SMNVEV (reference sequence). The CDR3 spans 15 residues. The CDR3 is CASSSGQPSYQPQHF. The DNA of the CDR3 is TGTGCCAGCAGTTCGGGGCAGCCATCCTATCAGCCCCAGCATTTT.

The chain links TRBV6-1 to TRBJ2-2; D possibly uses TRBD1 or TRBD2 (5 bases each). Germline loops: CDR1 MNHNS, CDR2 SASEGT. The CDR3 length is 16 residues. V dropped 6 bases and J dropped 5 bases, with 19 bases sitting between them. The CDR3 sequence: CASRPRGVEGTGELFF. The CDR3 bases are TGTGCCAGCAGGCCCAGAGGGGTTGAGGGGACCGGGGAGCTGTTTTTT.

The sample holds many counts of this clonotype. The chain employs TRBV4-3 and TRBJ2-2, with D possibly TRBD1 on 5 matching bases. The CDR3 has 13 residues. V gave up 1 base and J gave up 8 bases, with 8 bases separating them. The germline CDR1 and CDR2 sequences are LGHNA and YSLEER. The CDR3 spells CASSQVRTGELFF. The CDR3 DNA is TGCGCCAGCAGCCAAGTTCGGACAGGGGAGCTGTTTTTT.

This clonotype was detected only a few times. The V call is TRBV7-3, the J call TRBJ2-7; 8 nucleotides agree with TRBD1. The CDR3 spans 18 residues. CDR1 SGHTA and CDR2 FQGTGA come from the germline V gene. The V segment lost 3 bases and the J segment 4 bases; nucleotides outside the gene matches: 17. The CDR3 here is CASSLLCGQGRDEYEQYV. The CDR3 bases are TGTGCCAGCAGCTTGCTCTGCGGACAGGGCAGGGACGAGTACGAGCAGTACGTC.

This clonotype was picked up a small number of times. The CDR3: CASSDRVPDTQYF. CDR3 coding DNA: TGTGCCAGCAGTGACAGGGTCCCAGATACGCAGTATTTT. The V gene is TRBV27, the J gene TRBJ2-3; 7 bases agree with TRBD1. From germline, CDR1 is MNHEY and CDR2 SMNVEV (reference sequence). The length of the CDR3 is 13 residues. The J segment lost 4 bases and the V segment lost 5 bases, leaving 3 bases of the junction unmatched.